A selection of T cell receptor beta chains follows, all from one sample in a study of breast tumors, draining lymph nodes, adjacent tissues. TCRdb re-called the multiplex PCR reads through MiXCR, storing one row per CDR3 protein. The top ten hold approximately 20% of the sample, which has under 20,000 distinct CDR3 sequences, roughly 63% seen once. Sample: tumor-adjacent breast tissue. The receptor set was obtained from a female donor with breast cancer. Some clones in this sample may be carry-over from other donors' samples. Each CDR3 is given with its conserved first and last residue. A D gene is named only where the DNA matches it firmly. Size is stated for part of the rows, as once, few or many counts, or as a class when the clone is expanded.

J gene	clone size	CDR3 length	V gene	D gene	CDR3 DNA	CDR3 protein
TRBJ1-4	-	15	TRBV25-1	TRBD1	TGTGCCAGCAGTACCCGGACAGGCTCCTATGAAAAACTGTTTTTT	CASSTRTGSYEKLFF
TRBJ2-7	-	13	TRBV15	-	TGTGCCACCAGCAGAGATCTCTCCTACGAGCAGTACTTC	CATSRDLSYEQYF
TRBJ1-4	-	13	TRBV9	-	TGTGCCAGCAGCTTGCGGGGGGGGAACAGATTGTTTTTT	CASSLRGGNRLFF
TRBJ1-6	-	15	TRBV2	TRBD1	TGTGCCAGCAGCCCCACAGGGGGGAGTGGTTCCCCCCTCTACTTT	CASSPTGGSGSPLYF
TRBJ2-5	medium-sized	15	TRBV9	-	TGTGCCAGCAGCGTATTTGCGGGGGCTGAGGAGACCCAGTACTTC	CASSVFAGAEETQYF
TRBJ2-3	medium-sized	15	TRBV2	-	TGTGCCAGCACCCGGGACGCCTCTAGCACAGATACGCAGTATTTT	CASTRDASSTDTQYF
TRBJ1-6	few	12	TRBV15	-	TGTGCCACCAGAAACAGCCATTCACCCCTCCACTTT	CATRNSHSPLHF
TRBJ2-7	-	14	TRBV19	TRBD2	TGTGCCAGTAGTAACGGACTAGAGTCCTACGAGCAGTACTTC	CASSNGLESYEQYF
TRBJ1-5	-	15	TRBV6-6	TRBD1	TGTGCCAGCAGGACCGGGACAGGGAAGGATCAGCCCCAGCATTTT	CASRTGTGKDQPQHF
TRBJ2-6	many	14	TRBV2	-	TGTGCCGGCAGTGTTGGGGCTGGGGCCAACGTCCTGACTTTC	CAGSVGAGANVLTF
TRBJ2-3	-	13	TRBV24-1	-	TGTGCCACCAGTGATCCGACTACAGATACGCAGTATTTT	CATSDPTTDTQYF
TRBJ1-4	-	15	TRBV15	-	TGTGCCACCAGCAGAGATTCAGGGTATAATGAAAAACTGTTTTTT	CATSRDSGYNEKLFF
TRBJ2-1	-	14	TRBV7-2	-	TGTGCCAGCAGGGGCCTGAGCTCCTACAATGAGCAGTTCTTC	CASRGLSSYNEQFF
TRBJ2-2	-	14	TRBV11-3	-	TGTGCCAGCAGCCTGAACAGGAACACCGGGGAGCTGTTTTTT	CASSLNRNTGELFF
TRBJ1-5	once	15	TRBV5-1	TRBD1	TGCGCCAGCAGCGAAGCCGGGACAGGGAACCAGCCCCAGCATTTT	CASSEAGTGNQPQHF
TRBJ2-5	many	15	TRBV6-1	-	TGTGCCAGCACCCCAAATAAGGGGGTCAGAGAGACCCAGTACTTC	CASTPNKGVRETQYF
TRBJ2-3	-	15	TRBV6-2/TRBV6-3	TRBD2	TGTGCCAGCAGTCGGGAGGGGGGATACACAGATACGCAGTATTTT	CASSREGGYTDTQYF
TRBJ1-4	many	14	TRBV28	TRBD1	TGTGCCAGCAGTCGACAGGGGATTAATGAAAAACTGTTTTTT	CASSRQGINEKLFF
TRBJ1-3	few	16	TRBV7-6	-	TGTGCCAGCAGCTTAGACGGGAGGATCCCTGGAAACACCATATATTTT	CASSLDGRIPGNTIYF
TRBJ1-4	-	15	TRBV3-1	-	TGCGCCAGCAGCCAAGATGGGGGAACTAATGAAAAACTGTTTTTT	CASSQDGGTNEKLFF
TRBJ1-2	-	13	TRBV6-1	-	TGTGCCAGCAGTCGCGGACCGGACTATGGCTACACCTTC	CASSRGPDYGYTF
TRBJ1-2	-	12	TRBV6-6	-	TGTGCCAGCAGGGGGGGTGCGGAAGGCTACACCTTC	CASRGGAEGYTF
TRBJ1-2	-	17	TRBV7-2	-	TGTGCCAGCAGCCTACTTACACAGGGAGGGGGTTTGGGTGGCTACACCTTC	CASSLLTQGGGLGGYTF
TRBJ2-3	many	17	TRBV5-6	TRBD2	TGTGCCAGCAGTTCCTACGGACCAGCGGGGGCCACAGATACGCAGTATTTT	CASSSYGPAGATDTQYF
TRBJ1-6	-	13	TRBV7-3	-	TGTGCCAGCAGAGCCTTTGACAATTCACCCCTCCACTTT	CASRAFDNSPLHF
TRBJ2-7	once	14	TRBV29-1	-	TGCAGCGTTGAGGAAGGGGCCCAGCCTTACGGGCAGTACTTC	CSVEEGAQPYGQYF
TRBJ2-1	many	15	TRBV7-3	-	TGTGCCAGCAGCCCAGGGCTGGTCGGCTACAATGAGCAGTTCTTC	CASSPGLVGYNEQFF
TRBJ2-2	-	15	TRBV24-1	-	TGTGCCACCAGTGATTTTGGACGGAACACCGGGGAGCTGTTTTTT	CATSDFGRNTGELFF
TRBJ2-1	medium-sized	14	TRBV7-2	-	TGTGCCAGCAGCTTATTAGCAAGTTCGAATGAGCAGTTCTTC	CASSLLASSNEQFF
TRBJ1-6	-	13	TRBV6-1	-	TGTGCCAGCGCAACCTCCCTTGATTCACCCCTCCACTTT	CASATSLDSPLHF
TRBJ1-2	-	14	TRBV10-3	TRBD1	TGTGCCGCCACCGACAGGGGAGGTAACTATGGCTACACCTTC	CAATDRGGNYGYTF
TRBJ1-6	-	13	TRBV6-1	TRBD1	TGTGCCAGCCGGGGGACAGGGGTTTCACCCCTCCACTTT	CASRGTGVSPLHF
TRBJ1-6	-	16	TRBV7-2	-	TGTGCCAGCAGAACTTCAGGGGTGCAAAATAATTCACCCCTCCACTTT	CASRTSGVQNNSPLHF
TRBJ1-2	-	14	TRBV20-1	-	TGCAGTGCTAGAGAACTCGGGACGGAGGCCCGCTACACCTTC	CSARELGTEARYTF
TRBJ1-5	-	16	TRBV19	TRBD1	TGTGCCAGTATCGAAACCTGGGGACAGGAAAATCAGCCCCAGCATTTT	CASIETWGQENQPQHF
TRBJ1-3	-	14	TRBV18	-	TGTGCCAGCTCACCTGGGGACGCTGGAAACACCATATATTTT	CASSPGDAGNTIYF
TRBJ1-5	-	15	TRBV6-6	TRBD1	TGTGCCAGCAGTCGAGGACAGGGGGCGCATCAGCCCCAGCATTTT	CASSRGQGAHQPQHF
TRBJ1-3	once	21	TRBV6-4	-	TGTGCCAGCAGTGACACCGACTTCCAGGACGGCAAACAGTTATGTAAGAGCACCATATATTTT	CASSDTDFQDGKQLCKSTIYF
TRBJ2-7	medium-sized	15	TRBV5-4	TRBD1	TGTGCCAGCAGCTGGGAGGGACAGGGGACCTACGAGCAGTACTTC	CASSWEGQGTYEQYF
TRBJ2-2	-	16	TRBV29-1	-	TGCAGCGTTGAAGCGTCAGGACGGCAGAACACCGGGGAGCTGTTTTTT	CSVEASGRQNTGELFF
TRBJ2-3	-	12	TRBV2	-	TGTGCCAGCAGTGCCGACAGAGATACGCAGTATTTT	CASSADRDTQYF
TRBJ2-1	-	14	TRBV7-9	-	TGTGCCAGCAGCCGCATCAGGGAAAACAATGAGCAGTTCTTC	CASSRIRENNEQFF
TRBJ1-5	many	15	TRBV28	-	TGTGCCAGCAGTTTCCGGGGATATAGCAATCAGCCCCAGCATTTT	CASSFRGYSNQPQHF
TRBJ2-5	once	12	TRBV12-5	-	TGTGCCAGCATGCGACAGCAAGAGACCCAGTACTTC	CASMRQQETQYF
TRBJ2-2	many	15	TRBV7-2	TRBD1	TGTGCCAGCAGCCCGGGACAGGGTAGGATCGGGGAGCTGTTTTTT	CASSPGQGRIGELFF
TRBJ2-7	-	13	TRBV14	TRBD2	TGTGCCAGCAGCCAAGTCCTAGCGGGAATGCCGTACTTC	CASSQVLAGMPYF
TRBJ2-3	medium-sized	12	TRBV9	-	TGTGCCAGCAGCTCAAGTAGTTATACGCAGTATTTT	CASSSSSYTQYF
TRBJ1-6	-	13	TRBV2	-	TGTGCCAGCAGTGACAGGGAAAATTCACCCCTCCACTTT	CASSDRENSPLHF
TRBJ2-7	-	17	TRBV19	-	TGTGCCAGTAGTATTTTTTACAGTTATGGTACGACCTACGAGCAGTACTTC	CASSIFYSYGTTYEQYF